This T cell receptor beta chain derives from a study of OX40 agonist ivuxolimab in advanced cancers. Study results and limitations: At doses 0.1 to 3.0 mg/kg, CD4+ and CD8+ clones expanded. Low normalized clonal expansion also occurred in some nonresponding patients.

V shed 5 bases and J shed 5 bases, with 10 bases lying between them. The CDR3 sequence is 13 residues long. Germline assignment: CDR1 SGHVS and CDR2 FQNEAQ. A word on this clone: Its specificity is unknown.

The cohort excluded patients with autoimmune disease history or systemic immunosuppression. The method was immunoSEQ multiplex PCR; TCRdb's version includes in-frame clones alone and lacks a portion of them. The table records fewer than 90,000 clones, around nine tenths of them present only once. The chain couples TRBV7-8 to TRBJ1-5; D remains unclear. This material consisted of CD4+ or CD8+ T cells sorted from blood, taken in a trial of the OX40 agonist ivuxolimab. The TCR sequence derives from an adult with an advanced solid tumor such as melanoma, head and neck, liver or kidney cancer. DNA for the CDR3: TGTGCCAGCAGCCCCGGGCCTGATCAGCCCCAGCATTTT. Its protein product is CASSPGPDQPQHF.